Listed below are T cell receptor beta chains from one sample, sequenced in a study of blood T cell repertoires in COVID-19. Only in-frame clones appear in the TCRdb table, and some are missing; sequencing was by immunoSEQ multiplex PCR. The sample lists about 300,000 clones, 80% to 90% occurring once. Sequencing used PBMCs or T cells enriched from blood (not recorded which). These receptors all stem from a man aged 25 to 40 who had recovered from COVID-19. CDR3s include the opening cysteine and the closing phenylalanine or tryptophan. D genes are given only for firm matches. A row's size may be missing; if present it is once, few, many or a size class.

d_call	clone_size	v_call	j_call	cdr3_aa	cdr3_nt
TRBD1	NA	TRBV24-1	TRBJ1-2	CATSDQQGQGAGYGYTF	TGTGCCACCAGTGACCAGCAGGGACAGGGGGCCGGCTATGGCTACACCTTC
NA	NA	TRBV29-1	TRBJ1-1	CSGGQMVDTEAFF	TGCAGCGGCGGACAGATGGTGGACACTGAAGCTTTCTTT
NA	NA	TRBV5-4	TRBJ2-3	CASSSPKGRTNSTDTQYF	TGTGCCAGCAGCTCCCCGAAGGGGAGGACAAATAGCACAGATACGCAGTATTTT
TRBD1	NA	TRBV9	TRBJ1-2	CASSATGDHYGYTF	TGTGCCAGCAGCGCTACAGGGGACCACTATGGCTACACCTTC
TRBD1	NA	TRBV3-1/TRBV3-2	TRBJ1-2	CASSQAGTGGFYGYTF	TGTGCCAGCAGCCAAGCCGGGACAGGGGGGTTCTATGGCTACACCTTC
TRBD1	NA	TRBV2	TRBJ1-2	CARTPTTGGRNYGYTF	TGTGCCAGAACCCCGACTACAGGGGGCAGGAACTATGGCTACACCTTC
TRBD1	NA	TRBV5-4	TRBJ2-5	CASSSRGQILWKTQYF	TGTGCCAGCAGCTCTCGGGGACAGATCTTGTGGAAGACCCAGTACTTC
NA	many	TRBV30	TRBJ2-3	CAWEFGGAGYF	TGTGCCTGGGAATTCGGCGGGGCCGGGTATTTT
TRBD2	NA	TRBV10-2	TRBJ2-1	CASSEWSGGAYNSYNEQFF	TGCGCCAGCAGTGAGTGGAGCGGGGGGGCCTACAACTCCTACAATGAGCAGTTCTTC
TRBD1	NA	TRBV19	TRBJ1-1	CASSQRRDRGGRSEAFF	TGTGCCAGTAGTCAACGCCGGGACAGGGGCGGGAGGTCTGAAGCTTTCTTT
NA	few	TRBV30	TRBJ2-7	CAWSVLGSTYEQYF	TGTGCCTGGAGTGTCCTAGGGAGCACCTACGAGCAGTACTTC
TRBD1	NA	TRBV7-2	TRBJ2-6	CASSNRGTNVLTF	TGTGCCAGCAGCAACAGGGGAACCAACGTCCTGACTTTC
TRBD2	NA	TRBV27	TRBJ2-1	CASSLSTDGGRGEQFF	TGTGCCAGCAGTTTATCAACGGACGGCGGGAGGGGGGAGCAGTTCTTC
TRBD2	NA	TRBV10-3	TRBJ2-5	CASLPGQGGETQYF	TGTGCCTCCCTCCCGGGGCAGGGAGGGGAGACCCAGTACTTC
NA	NA	TRBV10-3	TRBJ1-5	CAISEGHALYSNQPQHF	TGTGCCATCAGTGAGGGACATGCGCTTTATAGCAATCAGCCCCAGCATTTT